This TCR beta chain was captured in a study of T cells in Graves' hyperthyroidism and ophthalmopathy. RNA transcripts gave rise to amplified TCR beta CDR3 regions. HTBI primers were employed in a first-round RT-PCR of the TCR CDR3. TCRdb analysed the multiplex PCR reads with MiXCR anew, one entry per CDR3 protein. The sample consists of fewer than 350,000 distinct CDR3 sequences, roughly 18% of them appearing once. Calling Graves' hyperthyroidism stable meant ophthalmopathy did not progress within 18 months. Sequenced sample: blood. The sequence derives from a woman aged 45-59 years with Graves' hyperthyroidism.

CDR3 sequence: CASSLGEARNQPQHF. DNA for the CDR3: TGTGCCAGCAGCTTGGGAGAGGCCCGCAATCAGCCCCAGCATTTT. The genes are TRBV5-5 and TRBJ1-5; D is uncertain. In germline, CDR1 is SGHKS, CDR2 YYEKEE (reference sequence). Trimming took 0 bases from V and 2 from J, leaving 9 bases between them. CDR3 size: 15 residues.